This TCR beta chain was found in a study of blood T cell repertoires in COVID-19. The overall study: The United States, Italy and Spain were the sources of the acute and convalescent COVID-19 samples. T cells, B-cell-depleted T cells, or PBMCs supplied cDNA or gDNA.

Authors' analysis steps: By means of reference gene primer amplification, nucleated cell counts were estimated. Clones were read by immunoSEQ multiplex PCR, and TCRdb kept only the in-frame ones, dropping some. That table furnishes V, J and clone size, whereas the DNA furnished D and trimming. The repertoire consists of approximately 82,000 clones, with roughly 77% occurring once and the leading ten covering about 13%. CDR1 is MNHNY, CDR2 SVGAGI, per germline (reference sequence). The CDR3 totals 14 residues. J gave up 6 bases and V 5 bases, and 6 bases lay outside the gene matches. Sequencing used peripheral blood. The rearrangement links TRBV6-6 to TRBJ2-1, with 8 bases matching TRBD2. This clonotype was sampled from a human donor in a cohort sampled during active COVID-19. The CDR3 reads CASSVTSVTNEQFF. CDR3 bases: TGTGCCAGCAGTGTGACTAGCGTGACCAATGAGCAGTTCTTC.